Following are 14 T cell receptor beta chains from one sample sequenced in a study of blood T cell repertoires in COVID-19. The method was immunoSEQ multiplex PCR; TCRdb's version includes in-frame clones alone and lacks a portion of them. The sample contains about 140,000 clones, around 80% of which appear only once. Sequenced material: peripheral blood. The receptors were gathered from a man between 60 and 70 years old with active or convalescent COVID-19.

V gene TRBV6-2 or TRBV6-3 combines with J gene TRBJ2-3, with a weak D call TRBD1 (6 bases). Germline V lookup: CDR1 MNHEY, CDR2 SVGEGT. The ends were cut back, 2 bases at V and 4 bases at J, with 10 bases in the middle. The CDR3 has 14 amino acids. CDR3 amino acids: CASSYPPGADTQYF. In DNA form, the CDR3 reads TGTGCCAGCAGTTACCCCCCAGGGGCAGATACGCAGTATTTT.

The genes are TRBV6-2 or TRBV6-3 and TRBJ2-2, with unresolved D. The CDR3 length is 15 residues. Per germline, CDR1 MNHEY and CDR2 SVGEGT. Trimming removed 6 bases from V and 0 bases from J, with 11 bases in between. The CDR3 DNA is TGTGCCAGCAGCGAGTACTTCCCGAACACCGGGGAGCTGTTTTTT. Translated: CASSEYFPNTGELFF.

The chain combines TRBV9 with TRBJ1-3, with TRBD1 as a possible D gene (5 bases). With 0 bases removed from V and 3 bases from J, the gap between germline ends came to 13 bases. This CDR3 is built from 16 residues. Germline values: CDR1 SGDLS, CDR2 YYNGEE. CDR3 amino acids: CASSVGDYEIGNTIYF. CDR3 bases: TGTGCCAGCAGCGTAGGGGACTATGAGATTGGAAACACCATATATTTT.

The V gene is TRBV7-2, the J gene TRBJ2-1; D unresolved. V was cut by 4 bases and J by 13 bases, with 11 bases left in between. The germline CDR1 and CDR2 sequences are SGHTA and FQGNSA. The CDR3 covers 11 residues. The chain's CDR3 is CASSYGSIQFF. The CDR3 bases are TGTGCCAGCAGCTACGGGTCAATACAGTTCTTC.

V usage is TRBV19 and J usage is TRBJ2-2; TRBD1 matches 10 bases. Losses at the gene ends were 3 bases for V and 7 bases for J; bases not matched to a gene: 8. Germline V lookup: CDR1 LNHDA, CDR2 SQIVND (reference sequence). The CDR3 sequence is 16 residues long. CDR3 loop: CASSMRLRTGGGELFF. In DNA, the CDR3 is TGTGCCAGTAGTATGAGGCTTAGGACAGGGGGCGGGGAGCTGTTTTTT.

The chain joins TRBV18 to TRBJ2-1; TRBD2 matches at 10 bases. Germline trimming cut 4 bases from V and 1 base from J; bases unmatched to any gene: 7. The CDR3 runs to 17 residues. Germline V gene sequence: CDR1 KGHSH, CDR2 LQKENI. The DNA for the CDR3 is TGTGCCAGCTCACAGGCTAGCGGGAGACGATCCTACAATGAGCAGTTCTTC. Protein sequence: CASSQASGRRSYNEQFF.

The rearrangement uses TRBV13 and TRBJ2-3; 13 bases map to TRBD2. V gave up 5 bases and J gave up 3 bases; unmatched junction bases: 5. This CDR3 region has 16 residues. Germline values: CDR1 PRHDT, CDR2 FYEKMQ (reference sequence). CDR3 sequence reads: CASSPRLAGGTDTQYF. Written as DNA, the CDR3 is TGTGCCAGCAGCCCCCGACTAGCGGGAGGTACAGATACGCAGTATTTT.

The chain combines TRBV11-2 with TRBJ2-7, with 10 bases aligning to TRBD2. CDR3 length: 17 residues. Germline-derived CDR1 and CDR2 are SGHAT and FQNNGV. With 1 base clipped from V and 3 bases from J, the junction kept 9 bases outside the gene matches. Here the CDR3 DNA reads TGTGCCAGCAGCTTAGTTTCTAGCGGGAGTTTATACTACGAGCAGTACGTC. Translated, it gives CASSLVSSGSLYYEQYV.

V gene TRBV9 combines with J gene TRBJ2-3; 11 nucleotides match TRBD2. Germline trimming cut 1 base from V and 1 base from J; bases unmatched to any gene: 5. The germline gives CDR1 SGDLS, CDR2 YYNGEE. The CDR3 is 17 amino acids. The CDR3 loop is CASSVLPTSGGTDTQYF. As DNA, the CDR3 is TGTGCCAGCAGCGTACTCCCGACTAGCGGGGGCACAGATACGCAGTATTTT.

Only one count was recorded for this clone. The rearrangement joins TRBV30 to TRBJ1-5, with TRBD1 matching 8 bases. The CDR3 is 14 residues long. CDR1 and CDR2 (germline): GTSNPN, SVGIG (reference sequence). The ends lost 1 base at V and 7 bases at J; junction bases unmatched: 6. The CDR3 is CAWSGQGARQPQHF. The CDR3, as DNA: TGTGCCTGGAGTGGCCAGGGGGCCAGGCAGCCCCAGCATTTT.

This chain links TRBV15 with TRBJ2-3; no reliable D call. This CDR3 has 12 residues. Deletions cut 8 bases from V and 6 bases from J, with 12 bases between. Germline values: CDR1 LNHNV, CDR2 YYDKDF (reference sequence). CDR3: CATGPRSDTQYF. In DNA form, the CDR3 reads TGTGCCACCGGTCCCCGTAGTGATACGCAGTATTTT. The whole variable domain, filled in from reference TRBV15 and TRBJ2-3, reads DAMVIQNPRYQVTQFGKPVTLSCSQTLNHNVMYWYQQKSSQAPKLLFHYYDKDFNNEADTPDNFQSRRPNTSFCFLDIRSPGLGDTAMYLCATGPRSDTQYFGPGTRLTVL.

Details on this clone: The junction departs from germline at one end; a sequencing error may be responsible. The CDR3 is CASSDSFPGQGEDEQFF. DNA for the CDR3: TGTGCCAGCAGTGACTCTTTCCCGGGACAGGGGGAGGATGAGCAGTTCTTC. The rearrangement joins TRBV6-2 or TRBV6-3 to TRBJ2-1, with 11 bases aligning to TRBD1. The CDR3 consists of 17 residues. CDR1 and CDR2 (germline): MNHEY, SVGEGT.

This chain links TRBV30 with TRBJ2-5, with D tentatively TRBD1 (6 bases). V lost 0 bases to trimming and J lost 10 bases, with 18 bases between them. The germline CDR1 and CDR2 sequences are GTSNPN and SVGIG (reference sequence). The CDR3 contains 14 residues. The CDR3 spells CAWSVFQVAGDQYF. CDR3 bases: TGTGCCTGGAGTGTTTTTCAGGTTGCAGGGGACCAGTACTTC.

In its sample, this clone was seen a few times. The genes are TRBV5-1 and TRBJ1-6; possibly TRBD1 for D (5 bases). The V end was cut by 3 bases, the J end by 10 bases, with 14 bases between. Per the germline V gene, CDR1 is SGHRS and CDR2 is YFSETQ. This CDR3 spans 14 amino acids. Here the CDR3 reads CASSSEGPTSPLHF. The CDR3 nucleotides read TGCGCCAGCAGCTCGGAGGGACCGACGTCACCCCTCCACTTT.